A single sample is the source of the 9 T cell receptor beta chains below, sequenced in a study of blood T cell repertoires in COVID-19. The data were produced by immunoSEQ multiplex PCR, yet TCRdb's version contains in-frame clones alone and is incomplete. Among approximately 210,000 clones listed, around 78% were seen once. Sequencing was performed on peripheral blood. Receptor source: a woman aged 70 to 79 with active or convalescent COVID-19.

The chain employs TRBV19 and TRBJ1-2, with 7 bases aligning to TRBD1. The CDR3 is 11 residues long. CDR1 LNHDA and CDR2 SQIVND come from the germline V gene (reference sequence). Trimming cost V 6 bases and J 6 bases; bases outside gene matches: 1. CDR3 coding DNA: TGTGCCAGTAGAACAGGGGATGGCTACACCTTC. It is translated as CASRTGDGYTF.

This chain uses TRBV3-1 (or the pseudogene TRBV3-2) with TRBJ2-2; the D gene is possibly TRBD1 (6 bases). Per germline, CDR1 LGHDT and CDR2 YNNKEL (reference sequence). The CDR3 has 14 amino acids. V lost 3 bases and J 9 bases, leaving 14 bases between the germline ends. The CDR3, as DNA: TGTGCCAGCAGCCAGGGGGCAGCTCCCAGGGAGCTGTTTTTT. Translated, it gives CASSQGAAPRELFF.

The genes are TRBV18 and TRBJ2-7, with 9 bases that match TRBD2. This CDR3 spans 16 amino acids. Germline CDR1 and CDR2: KGHSH and LQKENI. After removal of 3 bases from V and 4 bases from J, the junction contained 10 bases not matched to a gene. The CDR3 region has the DNA TGTGCCAGCTCACCTAGTATAGCGGGAGTAGGTTACGAGCAGTACTTC. Residues: CASSPSIAGVGYEQYF.

This chain links TRBV5-6 with TRBJ1-3; perhaps TRBD1 as D (5 bases). The V gene's germline CDR1 is SGHDT and CDR2 YYEEEE. The CDR3 has 14 amino acids. Trimming shortened V by 3 bases and J by 1 base, and 8 bases separated the two germline ends. The CDR3 nucleotides read TGTGCCAGCAGCTCGACAGCTTCTGGAAACACCATATATTTT. This codes for CASSSTASGNTIYF.

J is TRBJ1-5 and V is TRBV29-1; tentatively, D is TRBD1 (5 bases). CDR1 is SQVTM and CDR2 is ANQGSEA in the germline V gene. CDR3 length: 14 amino acids. V was trimmed by 4 bases and J by 2 bases, leaving 12 bases between them. The CDR3 bases are TGCAGCGTTGGGGCGGGGGGTGGCAATCAGCCCCAGCATTTT. Protein: CSVGAGGGNQPQHF. Using reference TRBV29-1 and TRBJ1-5 for the parts outside the CDR3, the full variable domain is SAVISQKPSRDICQRGTSLTIQCQVDSQVTMMFWYRQQPGQSLTLIATANQGSEATYESGFVIDKFPISRPNLTFSTLTVSNMSPEDSSIYLCSVGAGGGNQPQHFGDGTRLSIL.

The chain recombines TRBV6-2 or TRBV6-3 with TRBJ1-1; no reliable D call. V shed 2 bases and J shed 0 bases, with 7 bases lying between them. Germline V gives CDR1 MNHEY, CDR2 SVGEGT. There are 14 residues in the CDR3. CDR3 amino acids: CASSYPTVNTEAFF. The CDR3 DNA is TGTGCCAGCAGTTACCCTACAGTGAACACTGAAGCTTTCTTT.

The rearrangement uses TRBV7-3 and TRBJ2-3, with TRBD2 matching 8 bases. Germline V CDR1 and CDR2: SGHTA, FQGTGA. Germline trimming cut 5 bases from V and 0 bases from J; bases unmatched to any gene: 1. The CDR3 consists of 14 residues. The CDR3 bases are TGTGCCAGCAGCCCGGGGGGGAGCACAGATACGCAGTATTTT. Protein: CASSPGGSTDTQYF.

The rearrangement joins TRBV7-9 to TRBJ2-2, with 7 positions matching TRBD2. Germline V CDR1 and CDR2: SEHNR, FQNEAQ (reference sequence). Trimming cost V 2 bases and J 3 bases; bases outside gene matches: 6. The CDR3 covers 16 residues. CDR3 residues: CASSLSGRTYTGELFF. The CDR3, as DNA: TGTGCCAGCAGCTTATCCGGGAGGACCTACACCGGGGAGCTGTTTTTT.

CDR3 protein: CSVPTGGLGYTF. CDR3 in DNA: TGCAGCGTCCCTACAGGGGGGCTTGGCTACACCTTC. J is TRBJ1-2 and V is TRBV29-1; 8 nucleotides agree with TRBD1. With 6 bases clipped from V and 7 bases from J, the junction kept 7 bases outside the gene matches. The germline V gene encodes CDR1 SQVTM and CDR2 ANQGSEA. The CDR3 loop spans 12 amino acids.